One and the same sample provided the 5 T cell receptor beta chains below, sequenced in a study of cytomegalovirus exposure and HLA in healthy donors. PCR used 60 Vbeta primers and 13 Jbeta primers. The method was immunoSEQ multiplex PCR; TCRdb's version includes in-frame clones alone and lacks a portion of them. The data show about 140,000 clones, 76% seen once. The sequenced material came from PBMCs. These receptors all come from a female donor in good health and CMV-seropositive.

The rearrangement joins TRBV7-9 to TRBJ2-3; maybe TRBD2 (5 bases). This CDR3 contains 16 residues. CDR1 SEHNR and CDR2 FQNEAQ come from the germline V gene (reference sequence). Trimming pared 3 bases from V and 0 bases from J, leaving 13 bases between. CDR3 loop: CASSFEPGKSTDTQYF. In nucleotides, the CDR3 is TGTGCCAGCAGCTTCGAGCCGGGAAAAAGCACAGATACGCAGTATTTT.

This sequence joins TRBV12-5 and TRBJ1-1; D gene ambiguous. V lost 7 bases and J lost 11, with 17 bases in between. CDR1 is LGHNT, CDR2 FRNRAP, per germline. The CDR3 runs 12 residues. CDR3 sequence reads: CASVRPDGVAFF. Written as DNA, the CDR3 is TGTGCTAGTGTTCGCCCCGACGGGGTGGCTTTCTTT.

The V gene is TRBV11-1, the J gene TRBJ2-7; D may be TRBD2 (6 bases). The CDR3 is made up of 15 amino acids. Germline assignment: CDR1 SGHAT and CDR2 FQDESV (reference sequence). The V gene lost 2 bases and the J gene lost 4 bases, with 15 bases spanning the gap. The CDR3 sequence is CASSLSAGTPYEQYF. The CDR3, as DNA: TGTGCCAGCAGCTTAAGTGCCGGGACTCCTTACGAGCAGTACTTC.

The chain has TRBV4-2 and TRBJ1-1; no clear D gene. Per germline, CDR1 LGHNA and CDR2 YNFKEQ. CDR3 length: 16 residues. The germline V and J ends were trimmed by 4 bases and 5 bases, with 20 bases remaining between them. Written as DNA, the CDR3 is TGTGCCAGCAGCCCCCTAGGGAGGGAGGGTAAGACTGAAGCTTTCTTT. Translated: CASSPLGREGKTEAFF.

This sequence joins TRBV11-3 and TRBJ2-3, with 9 positions matching TRBD1. Unmatched junction bases numbered 7, after V lost 4 bases and J lost 2 bases. The CDR3 covers 16 residues. From germline, CDR1 is SGHNT and CDR2 YENEEA. The CDR3 loop reads CASSSRRTGDTDTQYF. The CDR3 DNA reads TGTGCCAGCAGCTCTAGAAGGACAGGGGACACAGATACGCAGTATTTT. Filled out from reference TRBV11-3 and TRBJ2-3, the complete variable domain reads EAGVVQSPRYKIIEKKQPVAFWCNPISGHNTLYWYLQNLGQGPELLIRYENEEAVDDSQLPKDRFSAERLKGVDSTLKIQPAELGDSAVYLCASSSRRTGDTDTQYFGPGTRLTVL.